This TCR beta chain was recorded in a study of blood T cell repertoires in COVID-19. Profiled with immunoSEQ multiplex PCR; TCRdb holds only in-frame clones, not every one. Of approximately 170,000 clones detected, approximately 86% appear once; the ten largest clones hold about 10%. This CDR3 has 13 amino acids. CDR1 and CDR2 from the germline V gene are SGHNT and YENEEA. With 5 bases removed from V and 5 bases from J, the gap between germline ends came to 12 bases. The rearrangement uses TRBV11-3 and TRBJ1-1; D is uncertain. Sequencing was performed on peripheral blood. The receptor was isolated from a woman older than 75 with active or convalescent COVID-19. The CDR3 DNA sequence: TGTGCCAGCAGCCTCGAAGAGGGTACTGAAGCTTTCTTT. Translation gives CASSLEEGTEAFF.